This T cell receptor (beta chain) was retrieved from a study of response to subunit inactivated influenza vaccine (dated by TCRdb to between 2018 and 2020). About the full investigation: To follow how T cells responded to a trivalent subunit inactivated influenza vaccine, the researchers relied on deep quantitative profiling of the T cell receptor repertoire.

Of note for this clonotype: The clone's antigen remains unknown. Base-call qualities are not available, and no considerably larger clone is one nucleotide away.

V sheds 5 bases and J sheds 0 bases, leaving 16 bases between their ends. The germline V gene (reference sequence) supplies CDR1 LGHDT and CDR2 YNNKEL. Taken from cysteine to phenylalanine, the CDR3 has 17 residues. Only the CDR3 DNA is retained, 51 bases long and in frame from the first base. Broader findings and caveats from the paper: The authors proposed that each seasonal influenza vaccination may bring in only a limited number of new T cells.

To prepare the library, RT-PCR was applied. The sequencing machine was an Illumina HiSeq 2500. TCRdb took the public reads, trimmed them with fastp at Q25, ran MiXCR for clone calling and kept in-frame beta chains. Each CDR3 protein gets just one entry, which takes the most common genes and DNA from the rows behind it. The sample table holds about 540,000 distinct CDR3 sequences, of which roughly 25% were seen once. Clones ranked in the top ten supply roughly 2.8% of the sample. The same sample was also studied in work on T cells expressing NK-cell markers. Per the second study: The TCR beta cDNA libraries were made using 5'RACE template switching, a step that added both a universal primer site and unique molecular identifiers. Three sorted T-cell subsets (CD3+CD56+NKG2C+, CD3+CD56+NKG2C- and CD3+CD56-NKG2C+) from several donors had their TCR beta-chain repertoires profiled. Among the eight sequenced donors, only one was HCMV-seronegative, while the other seven were HCMV-seropositive. In several experiments an anti-gammadeltaTCR antibody was added to restrict sorting to alphabetaTCR-expressing T cells. For about 6 donors, the dominant CD3+CD56+NKG2C+ clonotypes were among the top 10 CD8+ clonotypes and accounted for about 1.0-8% of CD8+ T cells. Those dominant clonotypes were again the most abundant among CD3+CD56-NKG2C+ cells in a handful of donors, at roughly 25-60.1%. It remained unclear whether the expanded NKG2C-expressing T cell clones were specific for HCMV antigens. The eight sequenced donors were randomly selected healthy volunteers, three men and five women. HCMV serostatus was determined by detecting HCMV-specific IgG in serum with a commercial ELISA kit. Peripheral blood mononuclear cells were isolated from blood by Ficoll density gradient centrifugation. CD4+ and CD8+ T cells were isolated from PBMC by magnetic immunoseparation with Miltenyi isolation kits. cDNA synthesis was primed from the TCR beta constant segment, followed by two successive PCR amplification steps. Illumina HiSeq 2000/2500, MiSeq or NextSeq was used to sequence libraries as 2 x 150 bp reads. MIGEC was used to demultiplex reads and group reads by UMI, and MiTCR was used to assemble and quantify clonotypes. To exclude erroneous sequences, only TCR cDNA sequences supported by at least two reads were retained. The tcR package was used for downstream repertoire analysis, and clonotypes were matched across fractions by CDR3 nucleotide sequence plus V segment. Antigen specificity was annotated against VDJdb with VDJmatch, allowing one amino acid substitution in CDR3.

Sequencing used CD4+ T cells sorted from PBMCs, obtained 11 to 12 days after vaccination. The rearranged segments are TRBV3-1 and TRBJ2-2, with the D segment possibly TRBD1 or TRBD2, each aligning over 6 bases. This TCR was recovered from a man in his forties or fifties who received an inactivated influenza vaccine. Donor details come from another sample of the same person, matched by shared clones. The CDR3 is CASSLGGGLANTGELFF. The DNA sequence is TGTGCCAGCAGCTTAGGTGGGGGGCTCGCGAACACCGGGGAGCTGTTTTTT.